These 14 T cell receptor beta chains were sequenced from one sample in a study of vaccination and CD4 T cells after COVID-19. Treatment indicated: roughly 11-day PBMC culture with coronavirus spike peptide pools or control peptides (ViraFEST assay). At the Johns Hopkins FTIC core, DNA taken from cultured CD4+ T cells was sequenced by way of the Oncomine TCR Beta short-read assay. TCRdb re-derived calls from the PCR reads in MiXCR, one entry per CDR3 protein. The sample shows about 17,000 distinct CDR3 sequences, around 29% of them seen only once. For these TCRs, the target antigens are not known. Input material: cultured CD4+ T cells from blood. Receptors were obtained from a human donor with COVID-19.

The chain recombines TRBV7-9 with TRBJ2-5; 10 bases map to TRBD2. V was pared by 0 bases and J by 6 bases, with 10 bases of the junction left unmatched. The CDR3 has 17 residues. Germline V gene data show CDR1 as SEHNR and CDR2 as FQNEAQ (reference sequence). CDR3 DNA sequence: TGTGCCAGCAGCTTAGCCCCCCAGCGGGGGGGCGGAAAGACCCAGTACTTC. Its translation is CASSLAPQRGGGKTQYF.

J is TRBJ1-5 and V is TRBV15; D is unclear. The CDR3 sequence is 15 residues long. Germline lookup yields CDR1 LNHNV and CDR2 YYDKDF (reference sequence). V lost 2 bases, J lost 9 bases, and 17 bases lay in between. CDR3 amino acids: CATSRPEMVDRPQHF. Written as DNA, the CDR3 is TGTGCCACCAGCAGACCCGAGATGGTGGATCGGCCCCAGCATTTT.

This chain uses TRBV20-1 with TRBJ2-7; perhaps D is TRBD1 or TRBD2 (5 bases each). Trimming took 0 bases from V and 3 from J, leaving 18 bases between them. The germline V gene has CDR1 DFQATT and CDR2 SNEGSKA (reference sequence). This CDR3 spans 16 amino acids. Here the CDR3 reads CSARDPRGAPSYEQYF. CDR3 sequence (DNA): TGCAGTGCTAGAGATCCTCGAGGGGCCCCAAGCTACGAGCAGTACTTC.

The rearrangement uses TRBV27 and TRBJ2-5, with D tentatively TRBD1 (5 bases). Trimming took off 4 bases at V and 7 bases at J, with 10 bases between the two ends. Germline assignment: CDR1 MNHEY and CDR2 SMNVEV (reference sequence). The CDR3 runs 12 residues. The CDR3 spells CASSSLQGTQYF. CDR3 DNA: TGTGCCAGCAGTTCTTTGCAGGGGACCCAGTACTTC.

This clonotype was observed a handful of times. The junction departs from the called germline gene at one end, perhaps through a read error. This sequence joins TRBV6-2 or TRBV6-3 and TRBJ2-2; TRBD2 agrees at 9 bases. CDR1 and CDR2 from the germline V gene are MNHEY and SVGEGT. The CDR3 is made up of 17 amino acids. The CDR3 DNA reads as TGCGCCAGCGGGGAGATAGCGGGGGCTACCGGGACCGGGGAGCTGTTTTTT. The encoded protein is CASGEIAGATGTGELFF.

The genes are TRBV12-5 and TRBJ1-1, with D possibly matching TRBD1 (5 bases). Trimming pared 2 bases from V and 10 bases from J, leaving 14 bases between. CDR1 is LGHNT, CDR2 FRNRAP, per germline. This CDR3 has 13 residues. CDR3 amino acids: CASGLSSGKGAFF. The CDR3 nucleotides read TGTGCTAGTGGTTTGTCCTCAGGGAAGGGAGCTTTCTTT.

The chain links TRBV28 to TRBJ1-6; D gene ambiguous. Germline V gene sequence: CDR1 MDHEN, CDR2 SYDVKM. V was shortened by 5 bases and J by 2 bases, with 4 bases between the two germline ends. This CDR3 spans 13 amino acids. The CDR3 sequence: CASSRAYNSPLHF. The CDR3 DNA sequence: TGTGCCAGCAGTAGGGCCTATAATTCACCCCTCCACTTT.

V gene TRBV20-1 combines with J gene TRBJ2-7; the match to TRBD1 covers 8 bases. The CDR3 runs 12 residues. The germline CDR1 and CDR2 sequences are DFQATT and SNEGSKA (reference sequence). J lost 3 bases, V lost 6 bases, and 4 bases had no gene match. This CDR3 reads CSATTGGYEQYF. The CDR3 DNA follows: TGCAGTGCCACTACAGGGGGCTACGAGCAGTACTTC.

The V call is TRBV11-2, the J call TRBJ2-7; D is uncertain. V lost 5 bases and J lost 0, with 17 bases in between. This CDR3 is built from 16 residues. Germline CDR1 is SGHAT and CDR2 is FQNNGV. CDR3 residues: CASSPGPRNFSYEQYF. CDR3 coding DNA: TGTGCCAGCAGCCCCGGCCCGAGAAACTTCTCCTACGAGCAGTACTTC.

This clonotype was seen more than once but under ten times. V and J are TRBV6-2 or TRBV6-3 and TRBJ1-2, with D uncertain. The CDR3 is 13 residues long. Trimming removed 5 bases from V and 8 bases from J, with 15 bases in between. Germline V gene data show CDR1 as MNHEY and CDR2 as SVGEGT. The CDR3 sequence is CASSDDKRTGYTF. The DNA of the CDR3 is TGTGCCAGCAGTGACGACAAGCGTACGGGCTACACCTTC.

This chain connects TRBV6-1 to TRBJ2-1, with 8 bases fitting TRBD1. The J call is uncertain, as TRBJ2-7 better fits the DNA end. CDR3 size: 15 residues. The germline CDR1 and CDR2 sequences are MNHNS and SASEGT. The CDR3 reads CASSPPGRGPHEQYF. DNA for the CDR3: TGTGCCAGCAGTCCACCGGGCAGGGGGCCCCACGAGCAGTACTTC.

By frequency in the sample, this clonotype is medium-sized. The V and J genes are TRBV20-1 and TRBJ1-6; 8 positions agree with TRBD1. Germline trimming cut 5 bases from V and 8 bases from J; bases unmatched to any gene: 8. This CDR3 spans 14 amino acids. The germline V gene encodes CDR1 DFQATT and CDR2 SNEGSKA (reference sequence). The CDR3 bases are TGCAGTGCTCCCGACAGGGGCACGGATTCACCCCTCCACTTT. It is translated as CSAPDRGTDSPLHF.

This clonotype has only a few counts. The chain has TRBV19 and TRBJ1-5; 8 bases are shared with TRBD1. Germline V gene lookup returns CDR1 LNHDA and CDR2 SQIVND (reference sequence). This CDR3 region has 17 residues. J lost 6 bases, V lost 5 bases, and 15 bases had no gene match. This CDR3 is CASSRRTGSGAVQPQHF. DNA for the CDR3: TGTGCCAGTAGTCGACGGACAGGGAGTGGGGCGGTTCAGCCCCAGCATTTT.

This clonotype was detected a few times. CDR3 in DNA: TGTGCCAGCAGTCCATCGACAGGGATTGGAAACACCATATATTTT. Translated: CASSPSTGIGNTIYF. The genes are TRBV6-1 and TRBJ1-3; 7 bases agree with TRBD1. The CDR3 loop spans 15 amino acids. From germline, CDR1 is MNHNS and CDR2 SASEGT. V trimming: 5 bases; J trimming: 3 bases; junction bases outside the gene matches: 7.